The 3 T cell receptor beta chains below were found in one sample sequenced in a study of blood T cell repertoires in COVID-19. Measured with immunoSEQ multiplex PCR; TCRdb has only the in-frame clones, and not every one. The sample consists of roughly 460,000 clones, about 90% of them appearing once. The sequenced sample was peripheral blood. The receptors shown here come from a man aged 18 to 29 with COVID-19, enrolled during active disease.

The chain employs TRBV12-3 or TRBV12-4 and TRBJ2-7, with D maybe TRBD2 (6 bases). The CDR3 has 13 residues. V lost 8 bases and J lost 2, with 13 bases in between. CDR3: CASHPGLTYEQYF. CDR3 in DNA: TGTGCCAGCCATCCGGGACTCACCTACGAGCAGTACTTC.

The chain joins TRBV6-5 to TRBJ1-5; tentative D call: TRBD1 (6 bases). The ends were cut back, 2 bases at V and 3 bases at J, with 11 bases in the middle. Looked up from germline, CDR1 is MNHEY and CDR2 is SVGAGI. This CDR3 region has 15 residues. CDR3: CASSYTTGHNQPQHF. The CDR3 nucleotides are TGTGCCAGCAGTTACACGACGGGACACAATCAGCCCCAGCATTTT.

The V and J genes are TRBV3-1 (or the pseudogene TRBV3-2) and TRBJ2-1; D is ambiguous. The V gene's germline CDR1 is LGHDT and CDR2 YNNKEL (reference sequence). Trimming took off 5 bases at V and 3 bases at J, with 17 bases between the two ends. The CDR3 covers 16 residues. CDR3: CASSTRFLGDYNEQFF. The CDR3 nucleotides read TGTGCCAGCAGCACCCGTTTCCTAGGAGACTACAATGAGCAGTTCTTC.